Sequencing of this T cell receptor beta chain was carried out in a study of T cells in narcolepsy. Overall study context: Patients with NT1 or NT2 and healthy control donors were enrolled.

Comment on this clone: What it binds is unknown.

Using immunoSEQ multiplex PCR, the repertoire was profiled, and TCRdb retains in-frame clones only, with some absent. The repertoire holds 27,000 or so clones, roughly nine tenths seen once, with 0.95% to 1.3% in the top ten. Study-wide points: In some patient and control memory CD4+ samples, autoreactive clones were absent. Same-patient CSF and blood CD4+ T cell clonotypes included HCRT-specific and TRIB2-specific autoreactive ones. Healthy controls reportedly lacked the autoreactive clonotypes serially found in patients' blood.

The J segment lost 0 bases and the V segment lost 4 bases, leaving 2 bases of the junction unmatched. Germline CDR1 reads SGDLS; CDR2 reads YYNGEE. This CDR3 is 14 amino acids long. This clonotype was sampled from a human donor with narcolepsy. The V gene is TRBV9, the J gene TRBJ1-1; 8 bases agree with TRBD1. Sequencing was done on a sample of CD45RA- memory CD4+ T cells from PBMCs. The CDR3 protein is CASSSTGVNTEAFF. CDR3 in DNA: TGTGCCAGCAGCTCGACAGGGGTGAACACTGAAGCTTTCTTT.